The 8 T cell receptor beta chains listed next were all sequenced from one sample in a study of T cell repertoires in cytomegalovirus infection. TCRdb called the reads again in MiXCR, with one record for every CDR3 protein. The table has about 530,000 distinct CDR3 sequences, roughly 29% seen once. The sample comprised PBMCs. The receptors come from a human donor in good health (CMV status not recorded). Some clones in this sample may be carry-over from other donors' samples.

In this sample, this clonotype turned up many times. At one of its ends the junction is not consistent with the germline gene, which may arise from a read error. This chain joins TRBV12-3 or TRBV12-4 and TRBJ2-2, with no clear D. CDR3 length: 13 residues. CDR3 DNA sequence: TGTGCCAGCAGCTTAGGATCCACCGGGGAGCTGTTTTTT. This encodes CASSLGSTGELFF.

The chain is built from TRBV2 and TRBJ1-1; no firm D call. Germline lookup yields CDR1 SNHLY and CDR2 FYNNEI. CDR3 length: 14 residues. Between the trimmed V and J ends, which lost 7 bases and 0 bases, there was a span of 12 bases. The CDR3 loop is CASTIRGMNTEAFF. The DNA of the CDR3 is TGTGCCAGCACAATACGCGGTATGAACACTGAAGCTTTCTTT.

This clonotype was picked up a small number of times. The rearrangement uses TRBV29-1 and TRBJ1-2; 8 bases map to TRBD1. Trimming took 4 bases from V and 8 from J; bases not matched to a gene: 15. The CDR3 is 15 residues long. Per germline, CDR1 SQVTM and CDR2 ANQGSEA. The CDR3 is CSVARPGQEVFGYTF. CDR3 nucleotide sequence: TGCAGCGTTGCCCGACCGGGACAGGAGGTCTTCGGCTACACCTTC.

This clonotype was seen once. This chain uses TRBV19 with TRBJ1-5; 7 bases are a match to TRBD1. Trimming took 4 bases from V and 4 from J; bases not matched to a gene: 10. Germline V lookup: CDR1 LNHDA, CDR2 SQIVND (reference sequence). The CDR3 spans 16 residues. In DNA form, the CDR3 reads TGTGCCAGTAGTACAGAACAGGGGAGAAGAAATCAGCCCCAGCATTTT. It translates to CASSTEQGRRNQPQHF. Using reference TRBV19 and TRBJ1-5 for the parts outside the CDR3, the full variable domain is DGGITQSPKYLFRKEGQNVTLSCEQNLNHDAMYWYRQDPGQGLRLIYYSQIVNDFQKGDIAEGYSVSREKKESFPLTVTSAQKNPTAFYLCASSTEQGRRNQPQHFGDGTRLSIL.

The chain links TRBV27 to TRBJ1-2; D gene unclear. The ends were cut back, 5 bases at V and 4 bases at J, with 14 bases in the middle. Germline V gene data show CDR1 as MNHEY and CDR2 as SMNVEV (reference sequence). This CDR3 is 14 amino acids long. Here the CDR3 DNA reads TGTGCCAGCAGTATTCATCCCGGATCCTATGGCTACACCTTC. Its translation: CASSIHPGSYGYTF.

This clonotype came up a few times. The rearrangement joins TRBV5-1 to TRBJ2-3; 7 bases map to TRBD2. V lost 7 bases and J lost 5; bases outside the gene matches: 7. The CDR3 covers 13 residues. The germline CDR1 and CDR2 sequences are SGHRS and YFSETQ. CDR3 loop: CASGLVERDTQYF. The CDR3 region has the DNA TGCGCCAGCGGACTAGTGGAGCGAGATACGCAGTATTTT. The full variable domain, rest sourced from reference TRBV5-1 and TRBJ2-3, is KAGVTQTPRYLIKTRGQQVTLSCSPISGHRSVSWYQQTPGQGLQFLFEYFSETQRNKGNFPGRFSGRQFSNSRSEMNVSTLELGDSALYLCASGLVERDTQYFGPGTRLTVL.

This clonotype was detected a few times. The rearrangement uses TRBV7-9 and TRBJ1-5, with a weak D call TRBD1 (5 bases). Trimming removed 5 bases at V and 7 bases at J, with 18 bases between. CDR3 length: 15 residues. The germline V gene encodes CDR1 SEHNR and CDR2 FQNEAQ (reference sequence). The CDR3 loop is CASSEGDRRGQPQHF. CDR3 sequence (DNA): TGTGCCAGCAGCGAAGGGGACCGCCGTGGACAGCCCCAGCATTTT.

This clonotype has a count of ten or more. The DNA of the CDR3 is TGTGCTAGTGCCTCCCCGGGGCTAGCGGGAGTATCAGATACGCAGTATTTT. Translating gives CASASPGLAGVSDTQYF. This sequence joins TRBV12-5 and TRBJ2-3; TRBD2 aligns across 10 bases. CDR3 length: 17 amino acids. The V gene's germline CDR1 is LGHNT and CDR2 FRNRAP. V dropped 7 bases and J dropped 4; count of bases not matched to a gene: 14.